Below are 6 T cell receptor beta chains sequenced from a single sample in a study of CD8 T cells in ankylosing spondylitis (dated by TCRdb to 2017 to 2019). Libraries were built with 5' RACE. Sequencing relied on an Illumina HiSeq 2500. TCRdb passed the public sequencing reads through fastp at Q25 and MiXCR, retaining productive beta sequences. A single entry per CDR3 protein holds the most common genes and DNA from its merged rows. This sample is represented by 250,000 to 350,000 distinct CDR3 sequences; roughly 20% of them were singletons. The ten largest clones capture 3.5% to 4.5% of the sample. The sample taken for sequencing was blood, either unsorted or a sorted T cell fraction (not recorded which). The receptors were sampled from a female donor with ankylosing spondylitis or in good health (not recorded which).

This clonotype has a count of ten or more. The chain has TRBV12-3 or TRBV12-4 and TRBJ1-2, with D unclear. The CDR3 spans 15 residues. The germline V and J ends were trimmed by 5 bases and 0 bases, with 13 bases remaining between them. CDR3 nucleotide sequence: TGTGCCAGCAGTCTTAGGGCACTAGCTAACTATGGCTACACCTTC. Its protein is CASSLRALANYGYTF.

This clonotype was counted only a few times. This rearrangement joins TRBV7-9 to TRBJ2-2; 7 bases map to TRBD2. The CDR3 extends over 13 amino acids. Unmatched junction bases numbered 2, after V lost 4 bases and J lost 6 bases. Germline CDR1 is SEHNR and CDR2 is FQNEAQ (reference sequence). The CDR3 bases are TGTGCCAGCAGCTCGGCGGGGGCCGGGGAGCTGTTTTTT. Protein: CASSSAGAGELFF.

This clonotype appeared a few times. The rearrangement joins TRBV13 to TRBJ2-1; D may be TRBD1 or TRBD2 (5 bases each). Germline loops: CDR1 PRHDT, CDR2 FYEKMQ (reference sequence). The CDR3 is made up of 17 amino acids. Trimming took off 5 bases at V and 2 bases at J, with 19 bases between the two ends. CDR3 DNA sequence: TGTGCCAGCAGCCCCGGCCTGGGGGAGTTAACCTACAATGAGCAGTTCTTC. Encoded protein: CASSPGLGELTYNEQFF.

This clonotype came up a few times. This chain uses TRBV12-3 or TRBV12-4 with TRBJ1-5, with unresolved D. Between the trimmed V and J ends, which lost 0 bases and 6 bases, there was a span of 6 bases. This CDR3 is built from 13 residues. The CDR3 region is CASSLAPSQPQHF. In DNA form, the CDR3 reads TGTGCCAGCAGTTTAGCGCCAAGTCAGCCCCAGCATTTT.

This clonotype has a handful of counts. The chain is built from TRBV6-2 or TRBV6-3 and TRBJ2-7, with D uncertain. The germline gives CDR1 MNHEY, CDR2 SVGEGT. Deletions cut 6 bases from V and 3 bases from J, with 9 bases between. CDR3 length equals 12 residues. The CDR3, as DNA: TGTGCCAGCAGACAGCCCATCTACGAGCAGTACTTC. Protein sequence: CASRQPIYEQYF.

The chain combines TRBV4-3 with TRBJ1-1; D remains unclear. The CDR3 is 13 residues long. Germline CDR1 is LGHNA and CDR2 is YSLEER. Trimming took off 0 bases at V and 3 bases at J, with 5 bases between the two ends. The CDR3 region has the DNA TGCGCCAGCAGCCAAGATGGGTACACTGAAGCTTTCTTT. Amino acids: CASSQDGYTEAFF.